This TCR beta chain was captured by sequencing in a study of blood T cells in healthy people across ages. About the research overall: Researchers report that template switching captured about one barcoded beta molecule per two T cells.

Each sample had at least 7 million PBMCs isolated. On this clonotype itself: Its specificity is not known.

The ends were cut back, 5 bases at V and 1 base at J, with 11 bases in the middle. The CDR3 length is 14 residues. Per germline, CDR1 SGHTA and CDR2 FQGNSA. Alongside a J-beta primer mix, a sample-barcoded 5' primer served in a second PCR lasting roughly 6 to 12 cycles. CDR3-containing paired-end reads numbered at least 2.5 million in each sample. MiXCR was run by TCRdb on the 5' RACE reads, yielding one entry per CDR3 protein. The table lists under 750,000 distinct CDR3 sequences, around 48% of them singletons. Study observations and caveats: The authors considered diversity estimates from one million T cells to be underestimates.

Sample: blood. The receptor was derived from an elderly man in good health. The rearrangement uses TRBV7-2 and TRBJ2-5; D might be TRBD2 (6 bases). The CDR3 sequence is CASSRGNFQETQYF. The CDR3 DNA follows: TGTGCCAGCAGCCGCGGGAACTTCCAAGAGACCCAGTACTTC. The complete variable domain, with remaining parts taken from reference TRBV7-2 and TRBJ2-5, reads GAGVSQSPSNKVTEKGKDVELRCDPISGHTALYWYRQSLGQGLEFLIYFQGNSAPDKSGLPSDRFSAERTGGSVSTLTIQRTQQEDSAVYLCASSRGNFQETQYFGPGTRLLVL.